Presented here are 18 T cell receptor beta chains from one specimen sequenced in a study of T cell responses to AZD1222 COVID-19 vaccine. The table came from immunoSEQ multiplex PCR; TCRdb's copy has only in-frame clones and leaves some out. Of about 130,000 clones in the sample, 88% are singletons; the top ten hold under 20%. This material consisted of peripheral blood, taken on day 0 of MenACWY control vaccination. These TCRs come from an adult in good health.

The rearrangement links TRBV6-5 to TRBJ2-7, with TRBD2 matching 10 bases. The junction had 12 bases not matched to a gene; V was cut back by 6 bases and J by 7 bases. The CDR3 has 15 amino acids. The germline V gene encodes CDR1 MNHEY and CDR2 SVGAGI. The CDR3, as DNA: TGTGCCAGCAGCCTCCGAATAGCGGGAGGAAGGGAGCAGTACTTC. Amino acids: CASSLRIAGGREQYF.

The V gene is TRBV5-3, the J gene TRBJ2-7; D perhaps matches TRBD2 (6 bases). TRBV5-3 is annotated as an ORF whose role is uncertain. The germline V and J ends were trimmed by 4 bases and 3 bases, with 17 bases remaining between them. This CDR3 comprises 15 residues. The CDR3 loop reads CARSHPPLASYEQYF. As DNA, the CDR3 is TGTGCCAGAAGCCACCCACCCCTAGCGAGCTACGAGCAGTACTTC.

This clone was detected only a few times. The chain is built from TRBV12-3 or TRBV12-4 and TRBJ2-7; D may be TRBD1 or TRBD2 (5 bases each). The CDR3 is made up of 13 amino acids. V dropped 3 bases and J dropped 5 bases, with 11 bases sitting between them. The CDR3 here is CASSLFLGDEQYF. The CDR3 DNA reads TGTGCCAGCAGTTTGTTTTTGGGGGACGAGCAGTACTTC.

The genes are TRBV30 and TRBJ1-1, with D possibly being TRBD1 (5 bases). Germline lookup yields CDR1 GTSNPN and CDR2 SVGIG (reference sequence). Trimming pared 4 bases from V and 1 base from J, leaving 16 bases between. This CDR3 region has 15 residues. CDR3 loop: CAWKVLGRENTEAFF. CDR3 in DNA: TGTGCCTGGAAAGTTTTGGGCAGGGAGAACACTGAAGCTTTCTTT.

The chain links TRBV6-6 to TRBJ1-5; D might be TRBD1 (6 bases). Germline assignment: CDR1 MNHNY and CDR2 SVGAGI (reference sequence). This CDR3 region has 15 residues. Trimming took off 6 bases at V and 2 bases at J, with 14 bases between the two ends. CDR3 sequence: CASSSGGGGNQPQHF. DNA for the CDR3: TGTGCCAGCAGCTCCGGCGGGGGCGGCAATCAGCCCCAGCATTTT.

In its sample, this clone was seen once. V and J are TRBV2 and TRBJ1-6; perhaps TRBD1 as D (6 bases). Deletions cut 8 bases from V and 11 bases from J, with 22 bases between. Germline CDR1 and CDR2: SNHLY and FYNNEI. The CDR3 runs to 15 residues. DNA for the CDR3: TGTGCCAGCCGGGGGCAAGCCGGGGCTCGGGCACCCCTCCACTTT. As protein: CASRGQAGARAPLHF.

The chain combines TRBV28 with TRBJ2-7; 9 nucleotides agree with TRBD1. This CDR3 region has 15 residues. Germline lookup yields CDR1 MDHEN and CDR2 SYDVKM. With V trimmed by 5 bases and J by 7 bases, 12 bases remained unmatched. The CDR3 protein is CASSPSTGGSEEQYF. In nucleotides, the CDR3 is TGTGCCAGCAGTCCTTCGACAGGGGGTTCGGAAGAGCAGTACTTC.

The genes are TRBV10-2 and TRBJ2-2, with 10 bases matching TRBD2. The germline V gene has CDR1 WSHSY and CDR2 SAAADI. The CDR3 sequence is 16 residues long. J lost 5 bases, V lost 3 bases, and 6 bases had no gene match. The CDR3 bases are TGCGCCAGCAGTGATCCTAGCGGGAGAGGTACCGGGGAGCTGTTTTTT. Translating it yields CASSDPSGRGTGELFF.

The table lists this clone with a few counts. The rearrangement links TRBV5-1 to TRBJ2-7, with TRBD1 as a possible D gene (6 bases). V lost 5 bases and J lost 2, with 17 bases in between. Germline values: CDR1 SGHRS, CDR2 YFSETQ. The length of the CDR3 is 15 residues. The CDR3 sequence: CASRASGQGTYEQYF. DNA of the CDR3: TGCGCCAGCAGGGCCTCGGGCCAGGGGACCTACGAGCAGTACTTC.

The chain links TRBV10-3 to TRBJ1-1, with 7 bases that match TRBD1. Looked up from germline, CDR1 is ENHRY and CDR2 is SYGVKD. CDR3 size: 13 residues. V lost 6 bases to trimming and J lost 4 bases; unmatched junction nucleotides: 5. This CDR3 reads CAIRDRVLTEAFF. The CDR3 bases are TGTGCCATCAGAGACAGGGTCCTCACTGAAGCTTTCTTT.

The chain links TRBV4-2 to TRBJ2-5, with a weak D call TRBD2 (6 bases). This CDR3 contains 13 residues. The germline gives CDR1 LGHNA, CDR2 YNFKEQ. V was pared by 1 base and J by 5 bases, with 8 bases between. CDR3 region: CASSQAGEETQYF. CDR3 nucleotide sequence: TGTGCCAGCAGCCAAGCGGGAGAGGAGACCCAGTACTTC.

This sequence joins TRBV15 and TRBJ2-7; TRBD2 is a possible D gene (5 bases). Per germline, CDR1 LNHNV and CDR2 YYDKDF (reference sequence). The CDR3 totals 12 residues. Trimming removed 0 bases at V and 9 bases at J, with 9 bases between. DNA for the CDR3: TGTGCCACCAGCAGAGATGAACGGGGGCAGTACTTC. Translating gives CATSRDERGQYF.

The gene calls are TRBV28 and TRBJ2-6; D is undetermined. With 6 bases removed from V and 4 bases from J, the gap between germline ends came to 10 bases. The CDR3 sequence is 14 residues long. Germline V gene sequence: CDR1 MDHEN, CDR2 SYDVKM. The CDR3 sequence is CASSPFTGANVLTF. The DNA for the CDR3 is TGTGCCAGCAGCCCTTTCACCGGGGCCAACGTCCTGACTTTC.

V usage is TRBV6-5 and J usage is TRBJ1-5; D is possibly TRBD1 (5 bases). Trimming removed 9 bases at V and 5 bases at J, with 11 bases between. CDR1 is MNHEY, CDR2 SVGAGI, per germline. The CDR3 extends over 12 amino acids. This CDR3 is CASSAGDQPQHF. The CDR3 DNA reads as TGTGCCAGTTCGGCGGGGGATCAGCCCCAGCATTTT.

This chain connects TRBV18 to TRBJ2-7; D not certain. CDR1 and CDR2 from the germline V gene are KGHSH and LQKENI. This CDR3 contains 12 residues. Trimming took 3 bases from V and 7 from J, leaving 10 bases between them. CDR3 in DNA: TGTGCCAGCTCACCTCTCGGCGCGGAGCAGTACTTC. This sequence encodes CASSPLGAEQYF.

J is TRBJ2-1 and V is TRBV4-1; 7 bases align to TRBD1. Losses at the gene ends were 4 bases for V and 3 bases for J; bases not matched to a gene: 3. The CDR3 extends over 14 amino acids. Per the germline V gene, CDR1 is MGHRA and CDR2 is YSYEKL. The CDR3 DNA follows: TGCGCCAGCAGCCTTCGACAGGGCTACAATGAGCAGTTCTTC. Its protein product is CASSLRQGYNEQFF.

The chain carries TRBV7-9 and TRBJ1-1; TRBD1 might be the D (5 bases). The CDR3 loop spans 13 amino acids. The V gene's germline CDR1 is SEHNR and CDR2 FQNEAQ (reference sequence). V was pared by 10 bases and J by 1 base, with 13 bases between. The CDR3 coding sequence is TGTGCCACAGACGGGACGGGGAACACTGAAGCTTTCTTT. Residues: CATDGTGNTEAFF.

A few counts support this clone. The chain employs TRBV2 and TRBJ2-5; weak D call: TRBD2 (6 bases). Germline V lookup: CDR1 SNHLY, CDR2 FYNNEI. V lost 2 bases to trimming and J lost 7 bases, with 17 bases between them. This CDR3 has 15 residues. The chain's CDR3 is CASSESRRGHRTQYF. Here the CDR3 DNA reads TGTGCCAGCAGTGAATCCAGGAGGGGCCATAGGACCCAGTACTTC.